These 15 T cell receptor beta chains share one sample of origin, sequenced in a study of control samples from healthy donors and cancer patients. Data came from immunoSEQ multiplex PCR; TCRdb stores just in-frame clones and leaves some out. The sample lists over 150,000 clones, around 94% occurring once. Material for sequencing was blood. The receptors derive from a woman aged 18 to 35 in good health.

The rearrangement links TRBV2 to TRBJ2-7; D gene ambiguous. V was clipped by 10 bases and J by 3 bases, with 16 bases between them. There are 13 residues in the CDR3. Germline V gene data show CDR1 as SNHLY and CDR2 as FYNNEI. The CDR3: CATTAEQLYEQYF. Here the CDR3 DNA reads TGTGCCACCACGGCGGAACAGCTCTACGAGCAGTACTTC.

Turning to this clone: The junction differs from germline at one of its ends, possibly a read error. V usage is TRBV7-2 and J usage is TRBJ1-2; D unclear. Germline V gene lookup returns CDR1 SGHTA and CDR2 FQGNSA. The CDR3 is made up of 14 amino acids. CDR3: CASSSFQVNHGCTF. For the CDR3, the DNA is TGTGCCAGCAGCTCCTTTCAGGTTAACCATGGCTGCACCTTC.

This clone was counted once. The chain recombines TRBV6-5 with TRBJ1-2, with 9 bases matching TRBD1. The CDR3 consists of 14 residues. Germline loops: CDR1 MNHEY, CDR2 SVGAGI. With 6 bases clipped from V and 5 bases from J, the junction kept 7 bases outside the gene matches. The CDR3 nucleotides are TGTGCCAGCAGGTATTGGACAGGGGATTATGGCTACACCTTC. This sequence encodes CASRYWTGDYGYTF.

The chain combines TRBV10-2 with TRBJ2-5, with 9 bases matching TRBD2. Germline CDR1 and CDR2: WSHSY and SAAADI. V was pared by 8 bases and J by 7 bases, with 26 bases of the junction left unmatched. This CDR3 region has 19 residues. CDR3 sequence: CASVSGTPSLRGGRGTQYF. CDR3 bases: TGCGCCAGCGTCTCCGGGACACCGAGTTTGCGGGGGGGCCGGGGGACCCAGTACTTC.

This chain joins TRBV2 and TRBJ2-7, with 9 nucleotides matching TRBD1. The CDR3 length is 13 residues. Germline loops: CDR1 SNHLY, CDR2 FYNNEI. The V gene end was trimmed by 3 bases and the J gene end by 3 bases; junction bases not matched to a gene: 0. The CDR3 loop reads CASSEDRGYEQYF. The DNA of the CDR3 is TGTGCCAGCAGTGAGGACAGGGGCTACGAGCAGTACTTC.

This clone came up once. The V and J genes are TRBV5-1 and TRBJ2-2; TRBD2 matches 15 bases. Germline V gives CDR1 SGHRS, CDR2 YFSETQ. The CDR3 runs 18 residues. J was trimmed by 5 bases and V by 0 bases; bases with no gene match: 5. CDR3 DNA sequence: TGCGCCAGCAGCTTGGAGGGACTAGCGGGAGGCCGAACCGGGGAGCTGTTTTTT. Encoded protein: CASSLEGLAGGRTGELFF.

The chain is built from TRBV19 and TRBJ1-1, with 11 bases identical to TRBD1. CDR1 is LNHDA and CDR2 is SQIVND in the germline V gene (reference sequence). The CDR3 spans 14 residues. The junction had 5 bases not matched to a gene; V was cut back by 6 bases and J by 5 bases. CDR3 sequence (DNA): TGTGCCAGTAGGGAGGGACAGGGGGATACTGAAGCTTTCTTT. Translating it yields CASREGQGDTEAFF.

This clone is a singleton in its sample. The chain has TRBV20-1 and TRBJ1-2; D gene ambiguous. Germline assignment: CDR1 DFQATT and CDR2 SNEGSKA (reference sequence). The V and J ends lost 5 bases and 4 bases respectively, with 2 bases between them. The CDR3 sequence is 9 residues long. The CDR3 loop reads CSASYGYTF. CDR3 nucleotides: TGCAGTGCTTCCTATGGCTACACCTTC.

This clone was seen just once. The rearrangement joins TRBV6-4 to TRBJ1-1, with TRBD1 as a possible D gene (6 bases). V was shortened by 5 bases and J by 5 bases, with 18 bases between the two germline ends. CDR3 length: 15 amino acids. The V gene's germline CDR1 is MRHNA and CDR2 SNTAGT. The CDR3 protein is CASSPETGIGTEAFF. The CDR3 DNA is TGTGCCAGCAGTCCCGAAACAGGGATAGGGACTGAAGCTTTCTTT.

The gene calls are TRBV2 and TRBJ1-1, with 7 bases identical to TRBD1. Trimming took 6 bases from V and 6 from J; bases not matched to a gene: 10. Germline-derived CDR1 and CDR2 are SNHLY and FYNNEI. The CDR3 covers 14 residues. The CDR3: CASSVQGGLSEAFF. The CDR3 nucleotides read TGTGCCAGCAGCGTCCAGGGGGGGCTATCTGAAGCTTTCTTT.

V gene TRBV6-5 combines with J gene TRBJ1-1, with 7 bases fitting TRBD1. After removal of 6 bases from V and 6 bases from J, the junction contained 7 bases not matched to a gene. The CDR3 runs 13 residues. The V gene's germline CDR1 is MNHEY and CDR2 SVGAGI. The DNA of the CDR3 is TGTGCCAGCAGGAGGGAGGGGGCAGCTGAAGCTTTCTTT. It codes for CASRREGAAEAFF.

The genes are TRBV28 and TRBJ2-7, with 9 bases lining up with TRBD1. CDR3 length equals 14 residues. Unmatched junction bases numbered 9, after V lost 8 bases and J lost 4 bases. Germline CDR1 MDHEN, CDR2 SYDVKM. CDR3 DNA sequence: TGTGCCAGCTCGGGACAGGGTCCCGAATACGAGCAGTACTTC. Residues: CASSGQGPEYEQYF. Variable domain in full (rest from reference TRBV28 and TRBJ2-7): DVKVTQSSRYLVKRTGEKVFLECVQDMDHENMFWYRQDPGLGLRLIYFSYDVKMKEKGDIPEGYSVSREKKERFSLILESASTNQTSMYLCASSGQGPEYEQYFGPGTRLTVT.

CDR3 residues: CASSLAGSQETQYF. The CDR3 region has the DNA TGTGCCAGCAGCTTAGCCGGCAGCCAAGAGACCCAGTACTTC. The chain combines TRBV7-9 with TRBJ2-5; D unclear. This CDR3 is 14 amino acids long. Looked up from germline, CDR1 is SEHNR and CDR2 is FQNEAQ (reference sequence). Trimming cost V 0 bases and J 1 base, with 6 bases left between them.

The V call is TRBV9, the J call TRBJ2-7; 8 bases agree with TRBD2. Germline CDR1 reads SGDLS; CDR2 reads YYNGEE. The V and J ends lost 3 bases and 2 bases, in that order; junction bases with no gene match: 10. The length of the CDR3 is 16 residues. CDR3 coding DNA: TGTGCCAGCAGCGCCCTAGGCGGAGCGGGAGCCTACGAGCAGTACTTC. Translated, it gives CASSALGGAGAYEQYF.

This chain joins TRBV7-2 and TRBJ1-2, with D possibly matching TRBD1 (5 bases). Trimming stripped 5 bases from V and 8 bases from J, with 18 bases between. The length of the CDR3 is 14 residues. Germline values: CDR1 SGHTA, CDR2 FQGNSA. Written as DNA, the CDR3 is TGTGCCAGCAGCACCTTAGGGGTGTTGGACGGCTACACCTTC. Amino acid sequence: CASSTLGVLDGYTF.